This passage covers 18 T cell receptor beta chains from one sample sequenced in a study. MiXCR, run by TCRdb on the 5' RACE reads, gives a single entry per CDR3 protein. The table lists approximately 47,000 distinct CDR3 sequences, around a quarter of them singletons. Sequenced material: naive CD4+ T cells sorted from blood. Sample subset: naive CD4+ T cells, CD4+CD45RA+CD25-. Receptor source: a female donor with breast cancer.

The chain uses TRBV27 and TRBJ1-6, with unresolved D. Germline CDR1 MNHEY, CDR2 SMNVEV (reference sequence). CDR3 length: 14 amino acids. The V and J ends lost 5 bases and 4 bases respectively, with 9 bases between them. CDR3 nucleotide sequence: TGTGCCAGCAGTCCCGGGAGTTATAATTCACCCCTCCACTTT. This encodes CASSPGSYNSPLHF.

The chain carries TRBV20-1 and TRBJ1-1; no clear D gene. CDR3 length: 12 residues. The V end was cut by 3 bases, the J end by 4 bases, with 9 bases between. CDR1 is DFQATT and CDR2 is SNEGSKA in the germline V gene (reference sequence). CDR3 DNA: TGCAGTGCTAGTAGGGATTTCACTGAAGCTTTCTTT. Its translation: CSASRDFTEAFF.

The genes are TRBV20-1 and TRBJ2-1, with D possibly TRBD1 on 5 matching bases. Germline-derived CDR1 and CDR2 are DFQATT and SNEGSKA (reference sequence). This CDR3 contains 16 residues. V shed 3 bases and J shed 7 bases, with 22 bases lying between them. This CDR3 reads CSARVGEGPWTNEQFF. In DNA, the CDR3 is TGCAGTGCTAGGGTCGGAGAAGGGCCATGGACAAATGAGCAGTTCTTC.

CDR3 nucleotide sequence: TGTGCCAGCAGTTTCGGGACAGGGCGTGAAAAACTGTTTTTT. Its translation: CASSFGTGREKLFF. The chain links TRBV12-3 or TRBV12-4 to TRBJ1-4, with TRBD1 matching 9 bases. V lost 3 bases and J lost 7; bases outside the gene matches: 3. The CDR3 is made up of 14 amino acids.

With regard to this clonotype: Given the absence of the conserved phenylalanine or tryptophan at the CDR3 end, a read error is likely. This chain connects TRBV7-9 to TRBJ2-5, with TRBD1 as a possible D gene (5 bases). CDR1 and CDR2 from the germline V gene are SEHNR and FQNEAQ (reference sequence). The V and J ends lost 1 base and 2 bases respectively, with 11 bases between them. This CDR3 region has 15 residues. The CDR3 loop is CASSLGDSKQETQYL. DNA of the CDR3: TGTGCCAGCAGCTTAGGCGACAGCAAACAAGAGACCCAGTACCTC.

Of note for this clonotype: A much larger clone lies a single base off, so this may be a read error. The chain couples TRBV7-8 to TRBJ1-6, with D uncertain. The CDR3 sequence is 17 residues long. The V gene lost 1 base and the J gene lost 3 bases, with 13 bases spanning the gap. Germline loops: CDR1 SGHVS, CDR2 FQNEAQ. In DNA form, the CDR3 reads TGTGCCAGCAGCTTAGGGGGTTGGTGGGACTATAATTCACCCCTCCACTTT. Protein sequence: CASSLGGWWDYNSPLHF.

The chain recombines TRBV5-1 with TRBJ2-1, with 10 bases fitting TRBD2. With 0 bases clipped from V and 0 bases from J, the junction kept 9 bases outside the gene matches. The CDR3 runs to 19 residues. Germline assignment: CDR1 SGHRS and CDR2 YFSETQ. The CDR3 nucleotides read TGCGCCAGCAGCTTGGTAGTTAGCGGGGGGCGTAGCTCCTACAATGAGCAGTTCTTC. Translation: CASSLVVSGGRSSYNEQFF.

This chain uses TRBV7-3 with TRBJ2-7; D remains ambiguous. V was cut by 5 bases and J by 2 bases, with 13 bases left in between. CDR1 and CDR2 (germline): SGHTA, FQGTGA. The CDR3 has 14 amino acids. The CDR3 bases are TGTGCCAGCAGCCATGACTCAAATACCTACGAGCAGTACTTC. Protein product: CASSHDSNTYEQYF. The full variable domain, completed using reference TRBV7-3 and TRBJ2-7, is GAGVSQTPSNKVTEKGKYVELRCDPISGHTALYWYRQSLGQGPEFLIYFQGTGAADDSGLPNDRFFAVRPEGSVSTLKIQRTERGDSAVYLCASSHDSNTYEQYFGPGTRLTVT.

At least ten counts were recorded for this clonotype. CDR3 in DNA: TGCAGCGCCCGTTTTGCTAACTATGGCTACACCTTC. It is translated as CSARFANYGYTF. The chain uses TRBV20-1 and TRBJ1-2; D not resolved. Germline CDR1 reads DFQATT; CDR2 reads SNEGSKA (reference sequence). This CDR3 is built from 12 residues.

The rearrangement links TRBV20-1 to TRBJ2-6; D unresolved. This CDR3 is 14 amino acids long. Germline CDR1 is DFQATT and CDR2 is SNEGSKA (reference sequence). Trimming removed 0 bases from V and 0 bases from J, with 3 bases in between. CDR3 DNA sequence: TGCAGTGCTAGAGATGACTCTGGGGCCAACGTCCTGACTTTC. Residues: CSARDDSGANVLTF.

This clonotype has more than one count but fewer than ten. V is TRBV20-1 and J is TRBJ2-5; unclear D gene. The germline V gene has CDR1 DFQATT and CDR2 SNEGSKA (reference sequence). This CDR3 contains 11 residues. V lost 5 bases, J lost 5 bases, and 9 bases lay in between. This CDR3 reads CSARTAETQYF. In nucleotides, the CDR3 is TGCAGTGCTCGCACCGCGGAGACCCAGTACTTC.

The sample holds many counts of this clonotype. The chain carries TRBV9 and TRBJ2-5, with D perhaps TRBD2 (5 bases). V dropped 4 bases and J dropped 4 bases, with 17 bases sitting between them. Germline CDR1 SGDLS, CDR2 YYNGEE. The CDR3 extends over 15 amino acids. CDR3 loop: CASSSGLPGVETQYF. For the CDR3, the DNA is TGTGCCAGCAGCTCCGGACTGCCCGGGGTAGAGACCCAGTACTTC.

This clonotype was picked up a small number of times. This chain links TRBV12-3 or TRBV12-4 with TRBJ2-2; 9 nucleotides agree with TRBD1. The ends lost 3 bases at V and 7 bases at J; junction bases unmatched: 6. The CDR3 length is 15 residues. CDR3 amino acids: CASSFVGQGLGELFF. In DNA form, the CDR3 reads TGTGCCAGCAGTTTTGTAGGACAGGGGCTCGGGGAGCTGTTTTTT.

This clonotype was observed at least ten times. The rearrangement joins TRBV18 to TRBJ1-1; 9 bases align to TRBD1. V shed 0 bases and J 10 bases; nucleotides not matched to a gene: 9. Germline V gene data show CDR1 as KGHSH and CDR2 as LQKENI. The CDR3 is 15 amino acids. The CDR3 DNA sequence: TGTGCCAGCTCACCACCGACCCGGGACAGGGAAGGAGCTTTCTTT. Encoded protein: CASSPPTRDREGAFF.

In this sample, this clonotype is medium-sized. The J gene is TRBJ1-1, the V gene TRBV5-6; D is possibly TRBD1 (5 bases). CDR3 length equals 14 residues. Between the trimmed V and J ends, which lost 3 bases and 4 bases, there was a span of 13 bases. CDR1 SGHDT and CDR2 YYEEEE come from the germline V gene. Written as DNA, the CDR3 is TGTGCCAGCAGCTACGAAACAGGTAGCACTGAAGCTTTCTTT. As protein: CASSYETGSTEAFF.

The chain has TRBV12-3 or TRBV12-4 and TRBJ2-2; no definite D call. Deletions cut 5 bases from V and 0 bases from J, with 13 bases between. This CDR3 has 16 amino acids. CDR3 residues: CASSPLLLANTGELFF. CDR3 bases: TGTGCCAGCAGTCCCTTACTTCTCGCGAACACCGGGGAGCTGTTTTTT.

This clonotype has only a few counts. In DNA, the CDR3 is TGCAGTGCTGCTTCAGGGATTACCGGGGAGCTGTTTTTT. Its protein product is CSAASGITGELFF. This chain uses TRBV20-1 with TRBJ2-2, with D maybe TRBD1 (5 bases). Trimming pared 5 bases from V and 5 bases from J, leaving 12 bases between. There are 13 residues in the CDR3. CDR1 is DFQATT and CDR2 is SNEGSKA in the germline V gene (reference sequence).

DNA of the CDR3: TGTGCCAGCAAACTCGACACCATATATTTT. Its protein product is CASKLDTIYF. The genes are TRBV12-3 or TRBV12-4 and TRBJ1-3; D gene unclear. The germline V and J ends were trimmed by 7 bases and 8 bases, with 6 bases remaining between them. The CDR3 consists of 10 residues.